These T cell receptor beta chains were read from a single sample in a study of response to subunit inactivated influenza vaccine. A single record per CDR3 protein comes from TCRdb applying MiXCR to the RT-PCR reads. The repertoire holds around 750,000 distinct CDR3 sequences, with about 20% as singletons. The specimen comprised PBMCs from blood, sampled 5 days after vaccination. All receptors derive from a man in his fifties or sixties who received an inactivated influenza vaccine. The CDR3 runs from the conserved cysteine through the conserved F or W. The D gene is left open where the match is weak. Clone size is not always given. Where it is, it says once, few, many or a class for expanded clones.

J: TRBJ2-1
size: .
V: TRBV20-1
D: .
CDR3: CSAPQDNEQFF
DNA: TGCAGTGCTCCGCAAGACAATGAGCAGTTCTTC

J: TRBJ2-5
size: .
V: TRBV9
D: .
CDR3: CASSVANGVQETQYF
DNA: TGTGCCAGCAGCGTAGCTAACGGGGTCCAAGAGACCCAGTACTTC

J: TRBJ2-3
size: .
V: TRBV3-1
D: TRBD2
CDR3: CASSQRAGVTDTQYF
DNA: TGTGCCAGCAGCCAAAGGGCGGGAGTCACAGATACGCAGTATTTT

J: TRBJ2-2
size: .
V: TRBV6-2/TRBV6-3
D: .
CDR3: CASKYNTGEVFF
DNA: TGTGCCAGCAAGTATAACACCGGGGAGGTGTTTTTT

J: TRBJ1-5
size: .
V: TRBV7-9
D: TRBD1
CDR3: CASSLDETGGHQPQHF
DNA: TGTGCCAGCAGCTTAGACGAGACAGGGGGCCATCAGCCCCAGCATTTT

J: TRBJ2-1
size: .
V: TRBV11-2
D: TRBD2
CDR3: CASSSSRTSGGFNEQFF
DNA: TGTGCCAGCAGCTCCAGCAGAACTAGCGGGGGGTTCAATGAGCAGTTCTTC

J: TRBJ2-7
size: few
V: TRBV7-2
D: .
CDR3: CASSLAGEAFYEQYF
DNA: TGTGCCAGCAGCTTAGCGGGAGAGGCCTTCTACGAGCAGTACTTC

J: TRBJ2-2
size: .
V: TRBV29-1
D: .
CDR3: CSVSVAGELFF
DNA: TGCAGCGTTTCCGTGGCCGGGGAGCTGTTTTTT

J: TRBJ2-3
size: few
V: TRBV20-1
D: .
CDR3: CSARDRQPAWSTTSTDTQYF
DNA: TGCAGTGCTAGAGATCGGCAGCCAGCGTGGTCAACCACTAGCACAGATACGCAGTATTTT

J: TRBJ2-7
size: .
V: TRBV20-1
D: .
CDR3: CSARESSRGPSYEQYF
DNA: TGCAGTGCTAGAGAATCGTCCCGGGGGCCCTCCTACGAGCAGTACTTC

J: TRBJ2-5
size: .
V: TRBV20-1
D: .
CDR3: CSANRETQETQYF
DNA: TGCAGTGCTAACAGGGAGACCCAAGAGACCCAGTACTTC

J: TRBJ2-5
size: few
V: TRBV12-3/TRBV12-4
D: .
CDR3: CASSPGMGTVQETQYF
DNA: TGTGCCAGCAGTCCTGGAATGGGGACGGTCCAAGAGACCCAGTACTTC

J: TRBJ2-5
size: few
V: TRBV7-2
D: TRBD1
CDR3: CASSASRDRRFQETQYF
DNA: TGTGCCAGCAGCGCTAGCAGGGACAGACGTTTCCAAGAGACCCAGTACTTC

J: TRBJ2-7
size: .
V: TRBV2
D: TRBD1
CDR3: CASRPGQVSGEQYF
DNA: TGTGCCAGCAGGCCGGGACAGGTCTCTGGGGAGCAGTACTTC

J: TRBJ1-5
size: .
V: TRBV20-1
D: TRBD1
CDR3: CSARQGSQPQHF
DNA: TGCAGTGCCCGACAGGGAAGTCAGCCCCAGCATTTT

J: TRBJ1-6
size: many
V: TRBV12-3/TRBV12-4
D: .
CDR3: CASSFMGRNSPLHF
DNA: TGTGCCAGCAGTTTTATGGGACGCAATTCACCCCTCCACTTT

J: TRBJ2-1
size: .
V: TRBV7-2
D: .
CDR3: CASSPQGTAYNEQFF
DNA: TGTGCCAGCAGCCCTCAGGGGACGGCCTACAATGAGCAGTTCTTC

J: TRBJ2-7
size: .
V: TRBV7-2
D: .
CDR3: CASSLGERGEQYF
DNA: TGTGCCAGCAGCTTAGGAGAGCGAGGGGAGCAGTACTTC

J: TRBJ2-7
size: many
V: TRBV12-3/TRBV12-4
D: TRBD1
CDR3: CASRRTGGYEQYF
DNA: TGTGCCAGCAGAAGGACAGGGGGCTACGAGCAGTACTTC

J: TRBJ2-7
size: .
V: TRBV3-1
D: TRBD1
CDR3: CASSQDWDRGPYEQYF
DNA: TGTGCCAGCAGCCAAGATTGGGACAGGGGGCCCTACGAGCAGTACTTC